The source of this TCR beta chain is a study of T cell repertoires in cytomegalovirus infection (dated by TCRdb to the late 2010s). In the study overall: Recently identified HLA-C-restricted CMV epitopes, whose presentation resists viral immunomodulation, were targeted by peptide stimulations together with well-studied HLA-B-restricted epitopes. The HLA type of each donor mattered for the analysis, because public TCR beta signatures pointed to carriage of CMV infection along with the matching HLA type. Overall study results and their limits: Carriers of CMV infection plus the relevant HLA type were discriminated by the cumulative frequency of public TCR beta family members in the study cohort and in an independent approximately 360-donor cohort. The ex vivo response was dominated by HLA-C-restricted CMV-specific TCR beta clonotypes, which also provided the single most frequent clonotype in two of eight donors.

Sequencing used an Illumina HiSeq 1500. The public reads were reprocessed in TCRdb via fastp at Q25 and MiXCR, keeping in-frame beta chains. Every entry covers one CDR3 protein and lists the most common genes and DNA from its rows. Across this sample there are around 750,000 distinct CDR3 sequences, with 30% to 35% seen only once. The ten largest clones add up to 9.5% to 15% of the sample. As for this clonotype: No cognate antigen has been identified for it. No base-level quality is on record; no much larger clone is a single base apart.

The sample's treatment or condition label is to be understood as: in vitro stimulation with specific CMV peptide epitopes to enrich CMV-specific T cells. V gives up 7 bases and J gives up 8 bases, and the segment between their germline ends measures 15 bases. Per the germline V gene (reference sequence), LNHNV is the CDR1 and YYDKDF is the CDR2. From cysteine to phenylalanine, the CDR3 is 14 amino acids long. Only CDR3 DNA remains: 42 bases, in frame from the first base. The sequence came from a human donor in good health (CMV status not recorded). Some clones in this sample may be carry-over from other donors' samples. The sample was cultured CD8+ T cells from PBMCs, taken from culture after CMV antigen stimulation. This chain is built from TRBV15 and TRBJ1-6; possibly the D gene is TRBD1, per 5 matching bases. The CDR3 protein is CATTPTVSDSPLHF. The DNA reads as follows: TGTGCCACCACCCCGACAGTTTCAGATTCACCCCTCCACTTT.